This entry lists 5 T cell receptor beta chains sequenced from one sample in a study of cytomegalovirus exposure and HLA in healthy donors. Both 60 Vbeta primers and 13 Jbeta primers went into the PCR. Here immunoSEQ multiplex PCR was the method, and the copy in TCRdb shows in-frame clones only, minus some. The sample yields 130,000 to 150,000 clones, approximately 79% seen once. Source material: PBMCs. The source is a middle-aged woman in good health and CMV-seropositive.

The rearrangement joins TRBV19 to TRBJ1-5, with TRBD1 matching 7 bases. V shed 7 bases and J 7 bases; nucleotides not matched to a gene: 13. The CDR3 extends over 15 amino acids. The germline V gene has CDR1 LNHDA and CDR2 SQIVND (reference sequence). CDR3 sequence: CASTPGRGLRQPQHF. In DNA, the CDR3 is TGTGCCAGTACCCCCGGGAGGGGGCTGAGACAGCCCCAGCATTTT.

The chain carries TRBV28 and TRBJ2-2; 7 nucleotides align to TRBD2. CDR3 length: 16 residues. V dropped 3 bases and J dropped 4; count of bases not matched to a gene: 8. Germline-derived CDR1 and CDR2 are MDHEN and SYDVKM. The CDR3 DNA follows: TGTGCCAGCAGTTTCCTAGCGGCGGGGAGCACCGGGGAGCTGTTTTTT. Its protein product is CASSFLAAGSTGELFF.

The chain recombines TRBV6-1 with TRBJ1-4; no reliable D call. The CDR3 is 13 residues long. Germline values: CDR1 MNHNS, CDR2 SASEGT. Trimming cost V 6 bases and J 7 bases, with 12 bases left between them. CDR3 sequence (DNA): TGTGCCAGCAGCCGGTTGGGCGCTGAAAAACTGTTTTTT. Translation: CASSRLGAEKLFF.

The chain has TRBV7-2 and TRBJ1-2; D not resolved. The CDR3 length is 15 residues. V was shortened by 1 base and J by 2 bases, with 11 bases between the two germline ends. CDR1 is SGHTA, CDR2 FQGNSA, per germline. CDR3 region: CASSLGTQRNYGYTF. In DNA form, the CDR3 reads TGTGCCAGCAGCTTAGGCACACAGAGAAACTATGGCTACACCTTC.

This clone appeared a few times. The rearrangement uses TRBV5-1 and TRBJ2-3, with TRBD1 matching 7 bases. Germline CDR1 is SGHRS and CDR2 is YFSETQ. The junction had 10 bases not matched to a gene; V was cut back by 0 bases and J by 6 bases. This CDR3 is 16 amino acids long. The CDR3 here is CASSLEGATQGDTQYF. CDR3 DNA: TGCGCCAGCAGCTTGGAGGGGGCCACCCAGGGGGATACGCAGTATTTT.